A selection of T cell receptor beta chains follows, all from one sample in a study of blood T cell repertoires in COVID-19. Using immunoSEQ multiplex PCR, the repertoire was profiled, and TCRdb retains in-frame clones only, with some absent. The sample holds about 160,000 clones, more than 70% seen once. The sequencing sample was made of peripheral blood. The receptors derive from a man in his fifties or sixties with acute or convalescent COVID-19. The CDR3 runs from the conserved cysteine through the conserved F or W. The D gene is left open where the match is weak. Not all rows give a size; the values are once, few, many and, for expanded clones, a class.

TRBJ1-1	TRBD1	TRBV19	-	TGTGCCAGTAGTAGGCCCCGGACAGGCGGCATGAACACTGAAGCTTTCTTT	CASSRPRTGGMNTEAFF
TRBJ1-2	TRBD1	TRBV2	-	TGTGCCAGCAGCCGACAGGGAAGCTCGGCCTACACCTTC	CASSRQGSSAYTF
TRBJ2-5	TRBD2	TRBV7-8	-	TGTGCCAGCGCTAGCGGGGGGCACCAAGAGACCCAGTACTTC	CASASGGHQETQYF
TRBJ2-1	-	TRBV11-1	-	TGTGCCAGCAGCTTAGCGCGGGAATACAATGAGCAGTTCTTC	CASSLAREYNEQFF
TRBJ2-7	TRBD1	TRBV24-1	-	TGTGCCACCAGGGGGGACAGCTACGAGCAGTACTTC	CATRGDSYEQYF
TRBJ2-7	-	TRBV9	-	TGTGCCAGCAGCGGCCCGGACAAAGGCTCCTACGAGCAGTACTTC	CASSGPDKGSYEQYF
TRBJ2-5	TRBD2	TRBV4-1	many	TGCGCCAGCAGCCAAGACGGCGGGGGGGCAGAGACCCAGTACTTC	CASSQDGGGAETQYF
TRBJ2-5	TRBD2	TRBV6-2/TRBV6-3	-	TGTGCCAGCAGTTACCGAAAGCGGGGGCTCCAAGAGACCCAGTACTTC	CASSYRKRGLQETQYF
TRBJ1-2	-	TRBV6-4	-	TGTGCCAGCAGTGACAATGTGGGCTCTGGCTACACCTTC	CASSDNVGSGYTF
TRBJ2-3	-	TRBV5-4	-	TGTGCCAGCAGCGCGAGAGAGATCACAGATACGCAGTATTTT	CASSAREITDTQYF
TRBJ1-5	TRBD1	TRBV27	-	TGTGCCAGCAGCGGAGGCAGGGGGACTCAGCCCCAGCATTTT	CASSGGRGTQPQHF
TRBJ1-5	-	TRBV2	-	TGTGCCAGCAGTGAAGCCAGGGGAAATCAGCCCCAGCATTTT	CASSEARGNQPQHF
TRBJ1-5	-	TRBV19	-	TGTGCCAGTAGTATCTACAGGGAAAGTCAGCCCCAGCATTTT	CASSIYRESQPQHF
TRBJ2-2	TRBD1	TRBV9	-	TGTGCCAGCAGCGGTCCGGGACAGGGTGACACCGGGGAGCTGTTTTTT	CASSGPGQGDTGELFF
TRBJ1-1	TRBD1	TRBV4-2	few	TGTGCCAGCAGCCAAGATATCGGGACAGGGATCACTGAAGCTTTCTTT	CASSQDIGTGITEAFF
TRBJ1-1	TRBD1	TRBV6-1	-	TGTGCCAGCAGTGAATACAGGGGCACTGAAGCTTTCTTT	CASSEYRGTEAFF
TRBJ2-5	-	TRBV30	-	TGTGCCTGGAGTGTGCTAAAAGAGACCCAGTACTTC	CAWSVLKETQYF
TRBJ1-1	TRBD1	TRBV5-6	-	TGTGCCAGCAGCTCGGTGGGGACAGGGGGTTTAGAAGGAGCTTTCTTT	CASSSVGTGGLEGAFF
TRBJ2-3	-	TRBV3-1/TRBV3-2	-	TGTGCCAGCGAGACCCACGGGGGAGATACGCAGTATTTT	CASETHGGDTQYF
TRBJ1-2	-	TRBV5-1	-	TGCGCCAGCAGCACGGGGGTTGCCGGGAACTATGGCTACACCTTC	CASSTGVAGNYGYTF
TRBJ2-3	-	TRBV18	once	TGTGCCAGCTCCCCCCCCAGGACTCTCACAGATACGCAGTATTTT	CASSPPRTLTDTQYF
TRBJ1-5	TRBD1	TRBV27	-	TGTGCCAGCAGTTCCCGACAGGGAGGTAATCAGCCCCAGCATTTT	CASSSRQGGNQPQHF
TRBJ2-5	-	TRBV7-2	-	TGTGCCAGCACCTCTCCGGGGGGCCGAGGAGAGACCCAGTACTTC	CASTSPGGRGETQYF
TRBJ2-5	TRBD2	TRBV5-6	-	TGTGCCAGCAGCTTGGAGTCTAGCGGGGGCCCTCTGGCCCAGTACTTC	CASSLESSGGPLAQYF
TRBJ2-3	-	TRBV5-1	-	TGCGCCAGCAGCCCCCGGGGAACCTTACTTCGCACAGATACGCAGTATTTT	CASSPRGTLLRTDTQYF
TRBJ1-3	-	TRBV10-3	-	TGTGCCATCAGCGGGGCTGGAAACACCATATATTTT	CAISGAGNTIYF
TRBJ1-6	-	TRBV19	-	TGTGCCAGTAGTTTGGAGGGTTCACCCCTCCACTTT	CASSLEGSPLHF
TRBJ2-7	-	TRBV21-1	-	TGTGCCACCCGTAGCGGGTGGCCCTACGAGCAGTACTTC	CATRSGWPYEQYF
TRBJ1-5	-	TRBV7-2	-	TGTGCCAGCAGCTTAGGCAGGGGAGGCAATCAGCCCCAGCATTTT	CASSLGRGGNQPQHF
TRBJ2-5	TRBD1	TRBV5-1	-	TGCGCCAGCAGCTTGGAAGGGACAGGGGGGATGGAGACCCAGTACTTC	CASSLEGTGGMETQYF